The entry below describes one T cell receptor (beta chain). Antigen: not known. From germline, CDR1 is MDHEN and CDR2 SYDVKM. The CDR3 consists of 15 residues. The V end was cut by 6 bases, the J end by 7 bases, with 19 bases between. The source of the sample is a study of shared clonotypes between healthy human individuals. The study, taken as a whole, reports: Despite large depth, rarefaction showed incomplete sorted-subset sequencing. Sharing across four donors was highest in naive CD4 (about 5%) and lowest in memory CD8 (around 0.4%).

Per the authors' pipeline: Filtering of immunoSEQ junctional sequences could not match full-length read filtering. Clones were sequenced by immunoSEQ multiplex PCR, and TCRdb holds only the in-frame ones, with some missing. V and J calls and clone size are those listed in that table; D and trimming were worked out from the DNA. The data contain approximately 2.3 million clones, approximately 93% of them singletons. The sequencing sample was made of naive CD4+ T cells from PBMCs. Noted subset: CD45RA+ positively selected. The V and J genes are TRBV28 and TRBJ1-5; perhaps TRBD1 as D (5 bases). This receptor was identified in a man aged 18 to 30 in good health. Some clones in this sample may be carry-over from other donors' samples. CDR3 DNA: TGTGCCAGCAGAGGGTGGGGGACCCTCGGGCAGCCCCAGCATTTT. Its protein is CASRGWGTLGQPQHF. Drawing the rest from reference TRBV28 and TRBJ1-5, the complete variable domain is DVKVTQSSRYLVKRTGEKVFLECVQDMDHENMFWYRQDPGLGLRLIYFSYDVKMKEKGDIPEGYSVSREKKERFSLILESASTNQTSMYLCASRGWGTLGQPQHFGDGTRLSIL.